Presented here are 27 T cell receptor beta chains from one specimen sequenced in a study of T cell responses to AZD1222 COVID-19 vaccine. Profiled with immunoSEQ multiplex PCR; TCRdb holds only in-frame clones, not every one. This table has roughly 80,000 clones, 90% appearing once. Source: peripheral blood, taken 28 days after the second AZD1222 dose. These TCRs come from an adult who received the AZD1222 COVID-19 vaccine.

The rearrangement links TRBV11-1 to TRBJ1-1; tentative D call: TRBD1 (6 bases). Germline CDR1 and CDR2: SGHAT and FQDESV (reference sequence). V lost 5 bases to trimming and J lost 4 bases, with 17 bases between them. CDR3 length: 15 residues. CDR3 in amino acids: CASSTRQAFSTEAFF. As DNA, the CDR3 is TGTGCCAGCAGCACTCGACAGGCCTTCTCCACTGAAGCTTTCTTT.

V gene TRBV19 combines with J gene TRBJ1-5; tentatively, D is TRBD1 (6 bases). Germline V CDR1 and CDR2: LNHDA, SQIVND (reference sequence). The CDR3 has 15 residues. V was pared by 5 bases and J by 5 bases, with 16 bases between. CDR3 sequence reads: CASSLQDRYDQPQHF. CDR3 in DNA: TGTGCCAGTAGTTTACAAGACAGGTACGATCAGCCCCAGCATTTT.

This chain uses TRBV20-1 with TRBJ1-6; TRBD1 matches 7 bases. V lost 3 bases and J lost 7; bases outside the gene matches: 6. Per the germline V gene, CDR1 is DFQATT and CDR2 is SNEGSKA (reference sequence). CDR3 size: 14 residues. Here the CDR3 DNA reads TGCAGTGCTAGTTTGGGACAGAGAAATTCACCCCTCCACTTT. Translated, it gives CSASLGQRNSPLHF.

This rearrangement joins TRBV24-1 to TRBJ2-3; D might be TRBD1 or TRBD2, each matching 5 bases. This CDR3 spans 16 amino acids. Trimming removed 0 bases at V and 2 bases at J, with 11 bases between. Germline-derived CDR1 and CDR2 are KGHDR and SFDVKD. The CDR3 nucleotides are TGTGCCACCAGTGATTTGCGGGGCGCAAACACAGATACGCAGTATTTT. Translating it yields CATSDLRGANTDTQYF.

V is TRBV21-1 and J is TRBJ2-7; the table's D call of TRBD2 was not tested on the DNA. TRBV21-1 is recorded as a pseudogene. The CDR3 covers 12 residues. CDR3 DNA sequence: TGTGCCAGCAGCAAAGTAAGGAGAAAGCAGTACTTC. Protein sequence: CASSKVRRKQYF.

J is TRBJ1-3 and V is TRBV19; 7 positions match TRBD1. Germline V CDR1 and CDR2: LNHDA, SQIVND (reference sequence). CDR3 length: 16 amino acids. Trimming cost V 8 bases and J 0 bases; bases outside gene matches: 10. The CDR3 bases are TGTGCCAGTCATGGCCGGGGGACAGTCTCTGGAAACACCATATATTTT. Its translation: CASHGRGTVSGNTIYF.

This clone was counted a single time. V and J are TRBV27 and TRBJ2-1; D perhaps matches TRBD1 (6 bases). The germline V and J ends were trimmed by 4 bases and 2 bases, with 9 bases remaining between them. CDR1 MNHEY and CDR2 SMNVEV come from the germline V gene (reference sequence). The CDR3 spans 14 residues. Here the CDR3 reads CASSSRQAYNEQFF. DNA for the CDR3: TGTGCCAGCAGTTCGAGACAGGCCTACAATGAGCAGTTCTTC.

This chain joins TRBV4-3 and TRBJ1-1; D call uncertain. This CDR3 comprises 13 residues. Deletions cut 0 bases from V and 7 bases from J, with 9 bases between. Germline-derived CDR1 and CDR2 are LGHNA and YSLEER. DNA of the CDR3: TGCGCCAGCAGCCAAGAACAGTCTATTGAAGCTTTCTTT. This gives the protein CASSQEQSIEAFF.

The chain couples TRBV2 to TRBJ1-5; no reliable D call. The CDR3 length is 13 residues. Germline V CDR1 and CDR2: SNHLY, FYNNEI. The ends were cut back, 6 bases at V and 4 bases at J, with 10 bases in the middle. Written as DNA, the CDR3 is TGTGCCAGCAGCGCGATGTGGAATCAGCCCCAGCATTTT. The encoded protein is CASSAMWNQPQHF.

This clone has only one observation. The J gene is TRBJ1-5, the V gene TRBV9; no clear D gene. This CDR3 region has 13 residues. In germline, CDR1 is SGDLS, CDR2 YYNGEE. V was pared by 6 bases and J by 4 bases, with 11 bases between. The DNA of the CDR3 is TGTGCCAGCAACTTAGATGGGAATCAGCCCCAGCATTTT. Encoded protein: CASNLDGNQPQHF.

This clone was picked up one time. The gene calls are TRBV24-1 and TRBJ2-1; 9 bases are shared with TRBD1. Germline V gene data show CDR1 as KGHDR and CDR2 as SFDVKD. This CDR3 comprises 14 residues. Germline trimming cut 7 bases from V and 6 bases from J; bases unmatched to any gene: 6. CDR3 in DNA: TGTGCCACCAGGGGACAGGGTGGGGCCAATGAGCAGTTCTTC. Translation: CATRGQGGANEQFF.

The CDR3 nucleotides read TGTGCCAGCAGCTCGGGGGGGTATATCGCGGGAGGTAGCGACAATGAGCAGTTCTTC. Amino acids: CASSSGGYIAGGSDNEQFF. The V and J genes are TRBV5-4 and TRBJ2-1; 8 nucleotides match TRBD2. V shed 3 bases and J 5 bases; nucleotides not matched to a gene: 19. CDR3 length: 19 residues. CDR1 and CDR2 (germline): SGHNT, YYREEE (reference sequence). Looking up the rest from reference TRBV5-4 and TRBJ2-1 gives the full variable domain: ETGVTQSPTHLIKTRGQQVTLRCSSQSGHNTVSWYQQALGQGPQFIFQYYREEENGRGNFPPRFSGLQFPNYSSELNVNALELDDSALYLCASSSGGYIAGGSDNEQFFGPGTRLTVL.

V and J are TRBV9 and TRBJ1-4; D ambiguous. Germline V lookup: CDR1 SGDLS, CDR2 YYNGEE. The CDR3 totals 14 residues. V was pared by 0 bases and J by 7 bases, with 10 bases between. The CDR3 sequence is CASSVEQRSEKLFF. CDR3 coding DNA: TGTGCCAGCAGCGTAGAGCAGCGATCTGAAAAACTGTTTTTT.

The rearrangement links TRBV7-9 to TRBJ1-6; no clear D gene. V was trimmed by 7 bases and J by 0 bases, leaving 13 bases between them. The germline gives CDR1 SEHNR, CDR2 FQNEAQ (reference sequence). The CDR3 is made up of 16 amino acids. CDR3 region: CASKDGKSSYNSPLHF. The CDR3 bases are TGTGCCAGCAAGGATGGAAAGAGCTCCTATAATTCACCCCTCCACTTT.

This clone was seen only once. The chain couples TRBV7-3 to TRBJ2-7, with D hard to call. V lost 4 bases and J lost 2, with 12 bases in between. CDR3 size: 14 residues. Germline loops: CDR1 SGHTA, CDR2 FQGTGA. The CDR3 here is CASSSYLAPYEQYF. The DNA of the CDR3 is TGTGCCAGCAGCTCCTATTTAGCACCCTACGAGCAGTACTTC.

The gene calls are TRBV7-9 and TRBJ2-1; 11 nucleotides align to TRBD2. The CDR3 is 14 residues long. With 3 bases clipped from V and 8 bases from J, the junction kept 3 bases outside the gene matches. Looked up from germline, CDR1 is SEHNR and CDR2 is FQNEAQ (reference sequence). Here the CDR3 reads CASSFRLAGYEQFF. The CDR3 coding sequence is TGTGCCAGCAGCTTTAGACTAGCGGGATATGAGCAGTTCTTC. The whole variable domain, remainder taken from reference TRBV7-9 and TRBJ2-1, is DTGVSQNPRHKITKRGQNVTFRCDPISEHNRLYWYRQTLGQGPEFLTYFQNEAQLEKSRLLSDRFSAERPKGSFSTLEIQRTEQGDSAMYLCASSFRLAGYEQFFGPGTRLTVL.

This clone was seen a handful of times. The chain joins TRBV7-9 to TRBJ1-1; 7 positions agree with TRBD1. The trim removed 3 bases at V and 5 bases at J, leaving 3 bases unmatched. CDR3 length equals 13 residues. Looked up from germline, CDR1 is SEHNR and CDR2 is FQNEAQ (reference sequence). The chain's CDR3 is CASSFTQGTEAFF. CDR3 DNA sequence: TGTGCCAGCAGCTTCACACAGGGGACTGAAGCTTTCTTT.

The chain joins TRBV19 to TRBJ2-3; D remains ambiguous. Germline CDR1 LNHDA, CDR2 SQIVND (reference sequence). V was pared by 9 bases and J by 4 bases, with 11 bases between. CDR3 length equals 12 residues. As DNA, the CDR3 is TGTGCCAGCAGCTTAAGTTCAGATACGCAGTATTTT. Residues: CASSLSSDTQYF.

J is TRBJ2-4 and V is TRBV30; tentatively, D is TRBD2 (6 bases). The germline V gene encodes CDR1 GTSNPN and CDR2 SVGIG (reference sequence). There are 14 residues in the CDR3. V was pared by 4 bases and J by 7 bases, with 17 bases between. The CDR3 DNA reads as TGTGCCTGGAATTGGGGTAGAGGGAGGAACATTCAGTACTTC. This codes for CAWNWGRGRNIQYF.

Here the CDR3 DNA reads TGTGCCAGCAGCTTTATAGCGGAAGACACAGATACGCAGTATTTT. This codes for CASSFIAEDTDTQYF. The chain recombines TRBV11-3 with TRBJ2-3; tentatively, D is TRBD2 (6 bases). Trimming pared 3 bases from V and 2 bases from J, leaving 12 bases between. This CDR3 has 15 residues. The germline V gene has CDR1 SGHNT and CDR2 YENEEA.

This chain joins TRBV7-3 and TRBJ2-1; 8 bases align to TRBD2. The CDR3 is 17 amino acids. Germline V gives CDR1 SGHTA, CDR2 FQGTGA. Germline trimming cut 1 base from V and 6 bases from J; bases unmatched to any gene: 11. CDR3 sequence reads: CASSLRSTGGGINEQFF. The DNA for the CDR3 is TGTGCCAGCAGCTTAAGGTCGACCGGCGGGGGGATCAATGAGCAGTTCTTC.

The CDR3 region has the DNA TGTGCCAGCAGGGTAGACCGATCACCCTACAATGAGCAGTTCTTC. It is translated as CASRVDRSPYNEQFF. V usage is TRBV6-5 and J usage is TRBJ2-1; no clear D gene. V gave up 6 bases and J gave up 2 bases, with 14 bases separating them. Germline assignment: CDR1 MNHEY and CDR2 SVGAGI. The CDR3 is 15 amino acids.

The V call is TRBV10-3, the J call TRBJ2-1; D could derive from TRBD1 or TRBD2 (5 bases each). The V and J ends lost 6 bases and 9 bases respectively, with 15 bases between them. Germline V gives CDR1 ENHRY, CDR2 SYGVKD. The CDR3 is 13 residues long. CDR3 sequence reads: CAIRALSRGEQFF. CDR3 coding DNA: TGTGCCATCAGGGCCCTTTCGAGGGGTGAGCAGTTCTTC.

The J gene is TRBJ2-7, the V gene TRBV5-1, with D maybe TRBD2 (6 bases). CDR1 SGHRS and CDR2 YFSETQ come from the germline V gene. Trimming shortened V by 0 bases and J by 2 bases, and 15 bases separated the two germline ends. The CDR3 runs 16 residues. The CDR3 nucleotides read TGCGCCAGCAGCTTGGTACCAGGGCGGGGACCCTACGAGCAGTACTTC. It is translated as CASSLVPGRGPYEQYF.

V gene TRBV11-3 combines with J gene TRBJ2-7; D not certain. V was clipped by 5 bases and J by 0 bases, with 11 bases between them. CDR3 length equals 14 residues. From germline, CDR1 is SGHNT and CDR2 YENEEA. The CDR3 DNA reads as TGTGCCAGCAGCCACGGCAGGAGCTCCTACGAGCAGTACTTC. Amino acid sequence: CASSHGRSSYEQYF.

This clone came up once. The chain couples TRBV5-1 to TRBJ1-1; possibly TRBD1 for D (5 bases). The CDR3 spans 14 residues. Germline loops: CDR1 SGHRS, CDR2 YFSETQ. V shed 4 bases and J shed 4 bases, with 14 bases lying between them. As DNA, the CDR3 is TGCGCCAGCAGCCTTATGGGGGGGATCACTGAAGCTTTCTTT. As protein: CASSLMGGITEAFF.

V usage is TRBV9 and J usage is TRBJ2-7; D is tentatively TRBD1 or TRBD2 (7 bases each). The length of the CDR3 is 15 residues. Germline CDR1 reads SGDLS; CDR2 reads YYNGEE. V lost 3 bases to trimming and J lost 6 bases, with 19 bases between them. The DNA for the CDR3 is TGTGCCAGCAGCGCTCTACTTCAGGGGGAGGGCGAGCAGTACTTC. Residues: CASSALLQGEGEQYF.